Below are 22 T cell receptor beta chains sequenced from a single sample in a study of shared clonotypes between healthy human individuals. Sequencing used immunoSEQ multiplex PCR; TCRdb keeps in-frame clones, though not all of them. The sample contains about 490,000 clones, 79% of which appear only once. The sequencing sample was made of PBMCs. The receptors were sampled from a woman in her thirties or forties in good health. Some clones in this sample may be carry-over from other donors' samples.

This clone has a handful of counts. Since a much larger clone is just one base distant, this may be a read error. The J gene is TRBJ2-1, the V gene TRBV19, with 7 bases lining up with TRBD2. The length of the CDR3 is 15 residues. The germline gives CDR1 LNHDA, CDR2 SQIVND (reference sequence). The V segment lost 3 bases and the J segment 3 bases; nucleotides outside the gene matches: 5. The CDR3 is CASSISGLVYNEQFF. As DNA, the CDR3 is TGTGCCAGTAGTATTTCAGGACTAGTCTACAATGAGCAGTTCTTC.

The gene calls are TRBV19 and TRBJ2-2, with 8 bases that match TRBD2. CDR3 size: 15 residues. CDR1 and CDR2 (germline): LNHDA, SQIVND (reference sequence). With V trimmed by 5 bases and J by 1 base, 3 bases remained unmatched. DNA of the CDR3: TGTGCCAGTAGTGGGGCGGGAGGGAACACCGGGGAGCTGTTTTTT. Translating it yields CASSGAGGNTGELFF.

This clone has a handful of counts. CDR3 coding DNA: TGCGCCAGCAGCTTGGAGGCAGATCAGCCCCAGCATTTT. Its protein is CASSLEADQPQHF. The V gene is TRBV5-1, the J gene TRBJ1-5; no clear D gene. The CDR3 is 13 residues long. Looked up from germline, CDR1 is SGHRS and CDR2 is YFSETQ. Trimming cost V 0 bases and J 5 bases, with 6 bases left between them.

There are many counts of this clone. The CDR3: CAGTGTEDTDTQYF. The CDR3 DNA sequence: TGTGCCGGGACCGGGACAGAAGACACAGATACGCAGTATTTT. The chain combines TRBV19 with TRBJ2-3, with 7 nucleotides matching TRBD1. The V gene's germline CDR1 is LNHDA and CDR2 SQIVND (reference sequence). Unmatched junction bases numbered 10, after V lost 11 bases and J lost 2 bases. The CDR3 runs to 14 residues. Full variable domain (rest looked up from reference TRBV19 and TRBJ2-3): DGGITQSPKYLFRKEGQNVTLSCEQNLNHDAMYWYRQDPGQGLRLIYYSQIVNDFQKGDIAEGYSVSREKKESFPLTVTSAQKNPTAFYLCAGTGTEDTDTQYFGPGTRLTVL.

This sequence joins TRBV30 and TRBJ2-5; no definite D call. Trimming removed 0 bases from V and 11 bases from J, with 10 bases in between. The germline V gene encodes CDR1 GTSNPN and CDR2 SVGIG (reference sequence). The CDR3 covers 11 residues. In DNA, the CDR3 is TGTGCCTGGAGTGTACTGGAAGAGCAGTACTTC. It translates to CAWSVLEEQYF.

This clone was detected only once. The CDR3 bases are TGCAGTGCACGTCTAAGTAATACGCAGTATTTT. Translated, it gives CSARLSNTQYF. The rearrangement uses TRBV20-1 and TRBJ2-3; D gene unclear. V lost 6 bases and J lost 7, with 11 bases in between. Per the germline V gene, CDR1 is DFQATT and CDR2 is SNEGSKA (reference sequence). CDR3 length: 11 amino acids.

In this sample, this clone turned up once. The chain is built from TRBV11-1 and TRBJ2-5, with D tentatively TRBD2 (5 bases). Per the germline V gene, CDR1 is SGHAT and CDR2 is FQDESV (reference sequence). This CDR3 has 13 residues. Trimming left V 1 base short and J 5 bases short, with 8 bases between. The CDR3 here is CASSLGPGETQYF. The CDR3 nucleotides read TGTGCCAGCAGCTTAGGTCCGGGGGAGACCCAGTACTTC.

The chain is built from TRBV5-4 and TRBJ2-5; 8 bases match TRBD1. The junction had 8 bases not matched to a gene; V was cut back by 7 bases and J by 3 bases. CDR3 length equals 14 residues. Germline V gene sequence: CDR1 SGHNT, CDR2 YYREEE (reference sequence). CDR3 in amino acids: CASRSTTGEETQYF. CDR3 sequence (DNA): TGTGCCAGCCGATCTACGACAGGGGAAGAGACCCAGTACTTC.

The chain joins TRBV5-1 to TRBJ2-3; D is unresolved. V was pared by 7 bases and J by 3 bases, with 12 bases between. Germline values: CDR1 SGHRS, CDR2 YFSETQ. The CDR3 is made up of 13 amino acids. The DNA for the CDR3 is TGCGCCAGCCGCGACCTTTATACAGATACGCAGTATTTT. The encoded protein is CASRDLYTDTQYF.

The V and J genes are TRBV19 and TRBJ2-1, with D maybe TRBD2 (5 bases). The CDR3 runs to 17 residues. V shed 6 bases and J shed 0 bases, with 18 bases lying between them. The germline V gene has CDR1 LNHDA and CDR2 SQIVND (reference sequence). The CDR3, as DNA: TGTGCCAGTAGCCACCCCTCGAGCGGAGTCTCCTACAATGAGCAGTTCTTC. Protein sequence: CASSHPSSGVSYNEQFF.

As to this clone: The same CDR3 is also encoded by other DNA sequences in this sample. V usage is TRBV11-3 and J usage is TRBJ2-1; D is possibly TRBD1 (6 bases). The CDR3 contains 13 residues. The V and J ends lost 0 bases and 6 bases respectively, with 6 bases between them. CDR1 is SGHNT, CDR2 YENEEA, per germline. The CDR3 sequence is CASSLDRGNEQFF. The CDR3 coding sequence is TGTGCCAGCAGCTTAGACAGGGGCAATGAGCAGTTCTTC.

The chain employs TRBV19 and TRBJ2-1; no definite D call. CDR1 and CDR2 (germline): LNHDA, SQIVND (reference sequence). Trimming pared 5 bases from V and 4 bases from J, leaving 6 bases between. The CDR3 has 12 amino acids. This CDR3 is CASSSTYNEQFF. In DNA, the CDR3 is TGTGCCAGTAGTTCAACGTACAATGAGCAGTTCTTC.

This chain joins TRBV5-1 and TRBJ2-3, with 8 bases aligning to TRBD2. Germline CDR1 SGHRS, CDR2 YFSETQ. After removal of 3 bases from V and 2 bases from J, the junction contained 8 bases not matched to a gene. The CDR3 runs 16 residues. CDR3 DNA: TGCGCCAGCAGCTCGAGCGGGGGTACCCTCACAGATACGCAGTATTTT. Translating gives CASSSSGGTLTDTQYF.

The CDR3 region is CASSFQGGPNEKLFF. The CDR3 coding sequence is TGTGCCAGCAGTTTTCAGGGAGGACCTAATGAAAAACTGTTTTTT. The chain has TRBV27 and TRBJ1-4, with a tentative D call TRBD1 (5 bases). Trimming cost V 3 bases and J 3 bases, with 11 bases left between them. Germline CDR1 and CDR2: MNHEY and SMNVEV (reference sequence). CDR3 length: 15 amino acids.

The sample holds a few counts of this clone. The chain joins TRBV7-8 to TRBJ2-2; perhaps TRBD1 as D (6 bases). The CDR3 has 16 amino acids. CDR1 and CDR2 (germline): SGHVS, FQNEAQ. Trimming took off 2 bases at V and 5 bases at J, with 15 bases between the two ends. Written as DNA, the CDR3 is TGTGCCAGCAGCTTAAGGGACACCGATGAAACCGGGGAGCTGTTTTTT. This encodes CASSLRDTDETGELFF.

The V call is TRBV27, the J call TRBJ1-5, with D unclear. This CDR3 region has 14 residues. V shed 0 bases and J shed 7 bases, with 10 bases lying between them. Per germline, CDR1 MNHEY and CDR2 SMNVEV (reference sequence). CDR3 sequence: CASSLSRIGQPQHF. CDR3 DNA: TGTGCCAGCAGTTTATCGCGGATAGGGCAGCCCCAGCATTTT.

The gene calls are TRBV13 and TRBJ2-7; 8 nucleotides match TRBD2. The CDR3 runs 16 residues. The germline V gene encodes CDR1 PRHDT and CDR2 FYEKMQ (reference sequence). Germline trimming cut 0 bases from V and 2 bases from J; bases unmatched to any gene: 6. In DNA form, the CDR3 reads TGTGCCAGCAGCTTAGGCGGGAGGGCCTTCACCTACGAGCAGTACTTC. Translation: CASSLGGRAFTYEQYF.

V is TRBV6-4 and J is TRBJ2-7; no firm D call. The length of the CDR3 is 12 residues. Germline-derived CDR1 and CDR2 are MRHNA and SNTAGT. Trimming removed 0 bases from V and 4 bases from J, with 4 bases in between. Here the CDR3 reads CASSDSRYEQYF. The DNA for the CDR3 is TGTGCCAGCAGTGACTCTCGGTACGAGCAGTACTTC.

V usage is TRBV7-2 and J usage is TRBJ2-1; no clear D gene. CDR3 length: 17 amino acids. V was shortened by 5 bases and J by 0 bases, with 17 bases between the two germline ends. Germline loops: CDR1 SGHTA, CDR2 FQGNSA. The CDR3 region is CASSRRGFSSSYNEQFF. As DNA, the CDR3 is TGTGCCAGCAGCCGAAGAGGTTTCTCGAGCTCCTACAATGAGCAGTTCTTC.

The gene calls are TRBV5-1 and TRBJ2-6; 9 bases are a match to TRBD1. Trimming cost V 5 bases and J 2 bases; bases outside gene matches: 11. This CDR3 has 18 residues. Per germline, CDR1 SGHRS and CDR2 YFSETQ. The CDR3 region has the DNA TGCGCCAGCAGTCCCGCGGGACAGGGTATGGCTGGGGCCAACGTCCTGACTTTC. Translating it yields CASSPAGQGMAGANVLTF.

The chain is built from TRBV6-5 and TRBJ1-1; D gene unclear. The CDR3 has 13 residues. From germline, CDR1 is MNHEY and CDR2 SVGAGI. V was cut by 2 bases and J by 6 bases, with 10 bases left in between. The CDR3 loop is CASSYGPGAEAFF. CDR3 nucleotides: TGTGCCAGCAGTTACGGCCCGGGCGCTGAAGCTTTCTTT.

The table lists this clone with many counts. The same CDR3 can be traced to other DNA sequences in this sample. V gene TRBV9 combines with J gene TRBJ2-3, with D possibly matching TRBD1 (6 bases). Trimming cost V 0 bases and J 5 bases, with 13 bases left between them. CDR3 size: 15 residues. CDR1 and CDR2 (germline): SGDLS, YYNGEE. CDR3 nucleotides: TGTGCCAGCAGCGTAGAGGGTACCAGGGGAGATACGCAGTATTTT. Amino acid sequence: CASSVEGTRGDTQYF.